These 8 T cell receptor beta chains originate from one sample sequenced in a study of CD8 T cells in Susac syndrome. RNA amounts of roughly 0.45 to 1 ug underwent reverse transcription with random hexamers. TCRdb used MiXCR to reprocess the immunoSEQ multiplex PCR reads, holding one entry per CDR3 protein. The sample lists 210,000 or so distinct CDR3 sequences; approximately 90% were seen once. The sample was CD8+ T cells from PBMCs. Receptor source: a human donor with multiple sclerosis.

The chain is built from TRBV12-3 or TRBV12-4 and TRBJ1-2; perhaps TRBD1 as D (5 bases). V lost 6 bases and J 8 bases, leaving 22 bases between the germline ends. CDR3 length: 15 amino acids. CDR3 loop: CASSPHPPERGGYTF. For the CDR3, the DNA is TGTGCCAGCAGCCCACACCCCCCGGAAAGGGGAGGCTACACCTTC.

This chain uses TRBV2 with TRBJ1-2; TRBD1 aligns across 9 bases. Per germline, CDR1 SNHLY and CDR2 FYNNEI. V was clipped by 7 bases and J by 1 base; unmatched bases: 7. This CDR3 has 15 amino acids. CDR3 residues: CASNPGTGFNYGYTF. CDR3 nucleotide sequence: TGTGCCAGCAATCCCGGGACAGGGTTTAACTATGGCTACACCTTC.

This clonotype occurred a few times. In DNA form, the CDR3 reads TGTGCCAGCAGCCAAGTCAATATCAGGAGAACAGATACGCAGTATTTT. This translates into CASSQVNIRRTDTQYF. The genes are TRBV4-2 and TRBJ2-3; D gene ambiguous. This CDR3 is built from 16 residues. Between the trimmed V and J ends, which lost 1 base and 3 bases, there was a span of 14 bases. Germline V CDR1 and CDR2: LGHNA, YNFKEQ.

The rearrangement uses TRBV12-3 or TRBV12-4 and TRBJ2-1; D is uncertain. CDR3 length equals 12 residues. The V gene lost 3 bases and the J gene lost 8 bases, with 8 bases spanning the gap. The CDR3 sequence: CASSFLGYEQFF. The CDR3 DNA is TGTGCCAGCAGTTTCCTCGGATATGAGCAGTTCTTC.

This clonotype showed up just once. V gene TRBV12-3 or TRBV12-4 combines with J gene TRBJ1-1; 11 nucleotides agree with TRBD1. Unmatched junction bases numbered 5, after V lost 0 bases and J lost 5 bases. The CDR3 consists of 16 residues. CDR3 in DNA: TGTGCCAGCAGTTTAGCGCCGGGACAGGGGGAGACTGAAGCTTTCTTT. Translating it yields CASSLAPGQGETEAFF.

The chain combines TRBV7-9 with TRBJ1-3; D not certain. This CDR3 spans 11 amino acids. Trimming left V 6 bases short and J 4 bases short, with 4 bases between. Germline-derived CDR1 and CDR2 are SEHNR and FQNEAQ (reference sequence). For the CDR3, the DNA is TGTGCCAGCAGAAACGGAAACACCATATATTTT. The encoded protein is CASRNGNTIYF. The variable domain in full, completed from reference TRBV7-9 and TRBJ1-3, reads DTGVSQNPRHKITKRGQNVTFRCDPISEHNRLYWYRQTLGQGPEFLTYFQNEAQLEKSRLLSDRFSAERPKGSFSTLEIQRTEQGDSAMYLCASRNGNTIYFGEGSWLTVV.

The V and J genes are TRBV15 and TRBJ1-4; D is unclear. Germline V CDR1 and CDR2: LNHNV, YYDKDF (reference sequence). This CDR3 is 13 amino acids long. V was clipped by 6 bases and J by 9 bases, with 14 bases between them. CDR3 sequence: CATRVSLDQKLFF. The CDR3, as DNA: TGTGCCACCAGAGTATCATTGGACCAAAAACTGTTTTTT.

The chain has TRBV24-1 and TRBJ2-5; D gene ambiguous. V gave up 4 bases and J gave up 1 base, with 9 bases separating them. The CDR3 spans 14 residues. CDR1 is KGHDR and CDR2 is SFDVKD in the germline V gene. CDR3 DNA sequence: TGTGCCACCAGTGAAGGGTCGGTCCAAGAGACCCAGTACTTC. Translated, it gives CATSEGSVQETQYF.